The 30 T cell receptor beta chains below all came from one sample that was sequenced in a study of blood T cell repertoires in COVID-19. Sequencing used immunoSEQ multiplex PCR; TCRdb keeps in-frame clones, though not all of them. The data show about 300,000 clones, with about 91% seen just once and about 7% held by the top ten. Sequenced sample: peripheral blood. Every receptor here comes from a woman in her twenties or thirties who had recovered from COVID-19.

CDR3 sequence: CASGRQGASGYTF. CDR3 in DNA: TGTGCCAGCGGACGACAGGGGGCCTCTGGCTACACCTTC. The chain has TRBV7-9 and TRBJ1-2; 10 bases fit TRBD1. CDR3 length: 13 amino acids. V dropped 8 bases and J dropped 7; count of bases not matched to a gene: 7. Per germline, CDR1 SEHNR and CDR2 FQNEAQ (reference sequence).

The rearrangement links TRBV6-6 to TRBJ2-7, with D perhaps matching TRBD2 (5 bases). Deletions cut 2 bases from V and 3 bases from J, with 8 bases between. Per the germline V gene, CDR1 is MNHNY and CDR2 is SVGAGI (reference sequence). This CDR3 comprises 13 residues. The CDR3 reads CASSYNEGYEQYF. CDR3 nucleotide sequence: TGTGCCAGCAGTTACAATGAGGGCTACGAGCAGTACTTC.

The chain carries TRBV7-9 and TRBJ2-2, with 7 nucleotides matching TRBD1. The CDR3 has 16 residues. Unmatched junction bases numbered 9, after V lost 3 bases and J lost 5 bases. From germline, CDR1 is SEHNR and CDR2 FQNEAQ (reference sequence). This CDR3 is CASSFSGTVRTGELFF. As DNA, the CDR3 is TGTGCCAGCAGCTTTTCCGGGACAGTCCGAACCGGGGAGCTGTTTTTT.

The chain has TRBV4-3 and TRBJ2-3; 10 nucleotides agree with TRBD2. The CDR3 runs to 19 residues. Germline V CDR1 and CDR2: LGHNA, YSLEER. The trim removed 0 bases at V and 3 bases at J, leaving 12 bases unmatched. The CDR3 coding sequence is TGCGCCAGCAGCCAAGATCCCCCAGCGGGGGGGTTTGGGACAGATACGCAGTATTTT. This translates into CASSQDPPAGGFGTDTQYF.

This sequence joins TRBV2 and TRBJ2-7; 9 nucleotides agree with TRBD2. The germline gives CDR1 SNHLY, CDR2 FYNNEI. Trimming at V came to 0 bases and at J to 3 bases, leaving 6 bases not matched to a gene. CDR3 size: 16 residues. The CDR3 is CASSEAQAGGVYEQYF. CDR3 DNA sequence: TGTGCCAGCAGTGAAGCGCAAGCGGGGGGAGTCTACGAGCAGTACTTC.

The rearrangement joins TRBV6-4 to TRBJ2-1, with a tentative D call TRBD2 (5 bases). This CDR3 has 15 residues. Germline assignment: CDR1 MRHNA and CDR2 SNTAGT. Trimming took off 2 bases at V and 5 bases at J, with 13 bases between the two ends. CDR3 region: CASSDEGRVHNEQFF. The CDR3 DNA sequence: TGTGCCAGCAGTGACGAGGGAAGGGTCCACAATGAGCAGTTCTTC.

The gene calls are TRBV6-5 and TRBJ1-2, with D possibly matching TRBD1 (5 bases). Germline V gene data show CDR1 as MNHEY and CDR2 as SVGAGI. This CDR3 is built from 12 residues. Trimming took 4 bases from V and 7 from J, leaving 10 bases between them. CDR3 DNA sequence: TGTGCCAGCAGTTTATACAGGCTTGGCTACACCTTC. Translating gives CASSLYRLGYTF.

The chain has TRBV5-5 and TRBJ1-2, with D unclear. The length of the CDR3 is 13 residues. Trimming pared 0 bases from V and 7 bases from J, leaving 10 bases between. Germline lookup yields CDR1 SGHKS and CDR2 YYEKEE (reference sequence). As DNA, the CDR3 is TGTGCCAGCAGCTTGGCCGCTACGGGTGGCTACACCTTC. Its translation is CASSLAATGGYTF.

This clone was detected only a few times. The genes are TRBV27 and TRBJ2-6; D unclear. CDR1 and CDR2 from the germline V gene are MNHEY and SMNVEV (reference sequence). The ends were cut back, 2 bases at V and 0 bases at J, with 11 bases in the middle. The CDR3 covers 17 residues. Here the CDR3 reads CASSLDTASSGANVLTF. The CDR3 bases are TGTGCCAGCAGTTTAGACACCGCGAGCTCTGGGGCCAACGTCCTGACTTTC.

The rearrangement uses TRBV7-9 and TRBJ1-2; 8 bases align to TRBD1. V lost 4 bases, J lost 0 bases, and 4 bases stayed unmatched. Germline V lookup: CDR1 SEHNR, CDR2 FQNEAQ (reference sequence). The CDR3 has 15 residues. This CDR3 reads CASSSGQGANYGYTF. The CDR3 nucleotides read TGTGCCAGCAGCTCAGGACAGGGTGCTAACTATGGCTACACCTTC.

The chain is built from TRBV2 and TRBJ1-1; D is ambiguous. CDR3 length equals 11 residues. V dropped 4 bases and J dropped 3 bases, with 3 bases sitting between them. CDR1 SNHLY and CDR2 FYNNEI come from the germline V gene. The CDR3 DNA is TGTGCCAGCAGTGGAGACACTGAAGCTTTCTTT. It specifies CASSGDTEAFF.

The V call is TRBV6-2 or TRBV6-3, the J call TRBJ1-3; possible D gene TRBD1, 6 bases. This CDR3 is 14 amino acids long. Between the trimmed V and J ends, which lost 6 bases and 1 base, there was a span of 10 bases. Per germline, CDR1 MNHEY and CDR2 SVGEGT. The CDR3 sequence: CASSEQGSGNTIYF. CDR3 bases: TGTGCCAGCAGCGAACAGGGTTCTGGAAACACCATATATTTT.

The chain carries TRBV9 and TRBJ2-7, with 7 nucleotides matching TRBD1. The V gene end was trimmed by 4 bases and the J gene end by 6 bases; junction bases not matched to a gene: 16. This CDR3 has 16 amino acids. Germline V gene sequence: CDR1 SGDLS, CDR2 YYNGEE. The CDR3 DNA reads TGTGCCAGCAGCCCGATGCAAGGGGGCAGCGCTGGCGAGCAGTACTTC. This gives the protein CASSPMQGGSAGEQYF.

This chain uses TRBV3-1 (or the pseudogene TRBV3-2) with TRBJ2-2; 10 nucleotides line up with TRBD2. This CDR3 is 19 amino acids long. CDR1 LGHDT and CDR2 YNNKEL come from the germline V gene (reference sequence). Germline trimming cut 0 bases from V and 2 bases from J; bases unmatched to any gene: 9. The CDR3 DNA reads as TGTGCCAGCAGCCAAGAACCCGGTAGCGGGGGGCGTAACACCGGGGAGCTGTTTTTT. This sequence encodes CASSQEPGSGGRNTGELFF.

The V and J genes are TRBV5-4 and TRBJ2-5, with 9 bases lining up with TRBD1. Germline assignment: CDR1 SGHNT and CDR2 YYREEE (reference sequence). CDR3 length: 14 amino acids. J was trimmed by 1 base and V by 4 bases; bases with no gene match: 2. CDR3 residues: CASSRTGVQETQYF. CDR3 coding DNA: TGTGCCAGCAGCCGGACAGGGGTCCAAGAGACCCAGTACTTC. Full variable domain (missing parts from reference TRBV5-4 and TRBJ2-5): ETGVTQSPTHLIKTRGQQVTLRCSSQSGHNTVSWYQQALGQGPQFIFQYYREEENGRGNFPPRFSGLQFPNYSSELNVNALELDDSALYLCASSRTGVQETQYFGPGTRLLVL.

This clone is a singleton in its sample. The V call is TRBV5-1, the J call TRBJ1-1, with 7 bases identical to TRBD1. Per germline, CDR1 SGHRS and CDR2 YFSETQ. J lost 4 bases, V lost 0 bases, and 3 bases had no gene match. The CDR3 length is 14 residues. CDR3 region: CASSLVNRGTEAFF. The DNA of the CDR3 is TGCGCCAGCAGCTTGGTAAACAGGGGCACTGAAGCTTTCTTT.

Notes on this clone: Other DNA sequences from this sample encode an identical CDR3 as well. The genes are TRBV27 and TRBJ2-6; D not certain. The length of the CDR3 is 14 residues. Trimming removed 5 bases at V and 0 bases at J, with 5 bases between. CDR1 and CDR2 from the germline V gene are MNHEY and SMNVEV (reference sequence). CDR3 sequence (DNA): TGTGCCAGCAGTCTAAGCTCTGGGGCCAACGTCCTGACTTTC. This encodes CASSLSSGANVLTF.

The J gene is TRBJ1-2, the V gene TRBV12-3 or TRBV12-4, with TRBD1 as a possible D gene (5 bases). Trimming took off 7 bases at V and 1 base at J, with 10 bases between the two ends. The CDR3 is 13 amino acids. For the CDR3, the DNA is TGTGCCAGCACCATCGGGGGTAACTATGGCTACACCTTC. This codes for CASTIGGNYGYTF.

V gene TRBV6-5 combines with J gene TRBJ1-2, with TRBD1 identical over 10 bases. The CDR3 is made up of 13 amino acids. The germline V gene encodes CDR1 MNHEY and CDR2 SVGAGI. After removal of 6 bases from V and 8 bases from J, the junction contained 6 bases not matched to a gene. The CDR3 is CASRGTGERGYTF. The CDR3 DNA reads as TGTGCCAGCAGGGGGACAGGGGAACGCGGCTACACCTTC.

V usage is TRBV7-2 and J usage is TRBJ1-4; possibly TRBD1 for D (5 bases). The V and J ends lost 1 base and 8 bases respectively, with 14 bases between them. Looked up from germline, CDR1 is SGHTA and CDR2 is FQGNSA. This CDR3 is built from 15 residues. The DNA for the CDR3 is TGTGCCAGCAGCTTAGATTGGGGGGGAAGGGAAAAACTGTTTTTT. It translates to CASSLDWGGREKLFF.

The CDR3 nucleotides read TGTGCCAGCAGTGAAGAAGTCAGGTCTGGCTACACCTTC. Its translation is CASSEEVRSGYTF. The chain is built from TRBV2 and TRBJ1-2; D gene ambiguous. This CDR3 region has 13 residues. V dropped 1 base and J dropped 7 bases, with 10 bases sitting between them. CDR1 and CDR2 from the germline V gene are SNHLY and FYNNEI. The full variable domain, rest sourced from reference TRBV2 and TRBJ1-2, is EPEVTQTPSHQVTQMGQEVILRCVPISNHLYFYWYRQILGQKVEFLVSFYNNEISEKSEIFDDQFSVERPDGSNFTLKIRSTKLEDSAMYFCASSEEVRSGYTFGSGTRLTVV.

This clone was detected only a few times. This rearrangement joins TRBV5-4 to TRBJ2-2; D is unresolved. CDR1 and CDR2 from the germline V gene are SGHNT and YYREEE (reference sequence). V lost 0 bases and J lost 4, with 4 bases in between. The CDR3 covers 13 residues. In DNA, the CDR3 is TGTGCCAGCAGCTTGGGTAGCACCGGGGAGCTGTTTTTT. Translated: CASSLGSTGELFF.

The CDR3 loop reads CASRTGTGGPADTQYF. The CDR3 DNA reads TGTGCCAGCAGGACCGGGACAGGGGGTCCTGCAGATACGCAGTATTTT. V and J are TRBV11-1 and TRBJ2-3; 11 bases are shared with TRBD1. The length of the CDR3 is 16 residues. The trim removed 6 bases at V and 4 bases at J, leaving 9 bases unmatched. Germline lookup yields CDR1 SGHAT and CDR2 FQDESV (reference sequence).

The V gene is TRBV9, the J gene TRBJ1-6; D is unresolved. The germline V gene encodes CDR1 SGDLS and CDR2 YYNGEE. V was clipped by 0 bases and J by 5 bases, with 6 bases between them. The CDR3 has 14 amino acids. CDR3 amino acids: CASSVDSDNSPLHF. CDR3 in DNA: TGTGCCAGCAGCGTAGATTCCGATAATTCACCCCTCCACTTT.

V is TRBV24-1 and J is TRBJ2-3; 9 bases align to TRBD2. The V gene end was trimmed by 4 bases and the J gene end by 5 bases; junction bases not matched to a gene: 15. The CDR3 length is 18 residues. Germline V gene lookup returns CDR1 KGHDR and CDR2 SFDVKD. CDR3 sequence (DNA): TGTGCCACCAGTGACCCCGAGGCTCGCGGGGGGGCCCTAGATACGCAGTATTTT. Translated: CATSDPEARGGALDTQYF.

The chain uses TRBV2 and TRBJ2-2; D gene ambiguous. The CDR3 contains 12 residues. V was pared by 2 bases and J by 4 bases, with 2 bases between. Per germline, CDR1 SNHLY and CDR2 FYNNEI. The CDR3 loop is CASSELTGELFF. The CDR3 bases are TGTGCCAGCAGTGAACTCACCGGGGAGCTGTTTTTT.

The chain has TRBV20-1 and TRBJ2-1; D is unresolved. The germline V gene encodes CDR1 DFQATT and CDR2 SNEGSKA (reference sequence). V dropped 3 bases and J dropped 6 bases, with 21 bases sitting between them. The CDR3 length is 16 residues. The CDR3: CSASASEVLPGNEQFF. The CDR3 coding sequence is TGCAGTGCTAGTGCAAGCGAAGTCCTGCCGGGCAATGAGCAGTTCTTC.

The rearrangement links TRBV5-4 to TRBJ1-6; maybe TRBD1 (5 bases). V lost 0 bases and J lost 7, with 11 bases in between. The germline V gene encodes CDR1 SGHNT and CDR2 YYREEE (reference sequence). The length of the CDR3 is 15 residues. The CDR3 sequence: CASSLAAGPNSPLHF. CDR3 sequence (DNA): TGTGCCAGCAGCTTGGCCGCAGGGCCCAATTCACCCCTCCACTTT.

The chain uses TRBV7-2 and TRBJ2-7; 7 positions agree with TRBD2. Germline V gene data show CDR1 as SGHTA and CDR2 as FQGNSA. The CDR3 has 14 amino acids. The V and J ends lost 3 bases and 7 bases, in that order; junction bases with no gene match: 9. CDR3 sequence reads: CASSFGGGALEQYF. CDR3 coding DNA: TGTGCCAGCAGCTTTGGGGGGGGAGCCTTAGAGCAGTACTTC.

The V gene is TRBV5-6, the J gene TRBJ1-1; possible D gene TRBD1, 5 bases. V was shortened by 2 bases and J by 6 bases, with 11 bases between the two germline ends. The germline V gene has CDR1 SGHDT and CDR2 YYEEEE. The CDR3 is made up of 13 amino acids. CDR3 protein: CASSFGEGAEAFF. The CDR3 bases are TGTGCCAGCAGCTTTGGGGAAGGGGCTGAAGCTTTCTTT. The variable domain in full, with the rest retrieved from reference TRBV5-6 and TRBJ1-1, is DAGVTQSPTHLIKTRGQQVTLRCSPKSGHDTVSWYQQALGQGPQFIFQYYEEEERQRGNFPDRFSGHQFPNYSSELNVNALLLGDSALYLCASSFGEGAEAFFGQGTRLTVV.